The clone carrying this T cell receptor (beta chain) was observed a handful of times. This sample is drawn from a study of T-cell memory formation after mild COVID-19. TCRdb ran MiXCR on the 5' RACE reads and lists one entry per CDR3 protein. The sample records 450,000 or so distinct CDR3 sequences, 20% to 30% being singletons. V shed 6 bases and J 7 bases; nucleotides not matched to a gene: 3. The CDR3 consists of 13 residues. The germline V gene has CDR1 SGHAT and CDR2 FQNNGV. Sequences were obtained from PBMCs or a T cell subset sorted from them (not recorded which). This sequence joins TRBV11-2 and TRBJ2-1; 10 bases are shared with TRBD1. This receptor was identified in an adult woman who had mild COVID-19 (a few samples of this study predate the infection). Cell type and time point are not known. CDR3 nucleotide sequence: TGTGCCAGCAGGAGACAGGGGGCTAATGAGCAGTTCTTC. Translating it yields CASRRQGANEQFF.